This TCR beta chain was sequenced in a study of a mutant IDH1 vaccine in newly diagnosed glioma. Across the whole study: Standard pretreatment was either radiotherapy, temozolomide, or, for most, radiochemotherapy with temozolomide. Regarding the study as a whole: Changes to the top peripheral T cell clonotypes appeared unrelated to pseudoprogression. Vaccination elicited immune responses in approximately 92% of patients.

The time point is: baseline, week 1 (first vaccination visit). Treatment indicated: pre-vaccination baseline after standard-of-care therapy. As concerns this clone: Antigen: not known.

Repertoires were generated with immunoSEQ multiplex PCR, while TCRdb's copy carries only in-frame clones and drops some. Among tens of thousands of clones, roughly 80% were seen once, and the ten largest hold around 5%. V trimming: 4 bases; J trimming: 7 bases; junction bases outside the gene matches: 6. Germline CDR1 reads SGHAT; CDR2 reads FQNNGV. This CDR3 comprises 14 residues. The source was PBMCs, collected from a glioma patient treated with radiotherapy, temozolomide or both. This chain uses TRBV11-2 with TRBJ1-2; the match to TRBD1 covers 10 bases. The sequence derives from a man aged 35-49 years with glioma. Some clones in this sample may be carry-over from other donors' samples. The CDR3 coding sequence is TGTGCCAGCAGCTCTTTCTGGGACAGGGGTGGCTACACCTTC. Protein product: CASSSFWDRGGYTF.